This TCR beta chain is from a study of blood T cell repertoires in COVID-19. On the study more broadly: T cells, B-cell-depleted T cells, or PBMCs provided the cDNA or gDNA that served as material.

Seattle researchers signed up patients amid active infection and tracked them longitudinally. CDR3 size: 16 residues. The junction had 7 bases not matched to a gene; V was cut back by 0 bases and J by 7 bases. Germline V gives CDR1 KGHSH, CDR2 LQKENI. As processed by the authors: Scientists estimated how many nucleated cells there were by amplifying reference gene primers. Method: immunoSEQ multiplex PCR; TCRdb's copy keeps in-frame clones and lacks some. The D gene and trimming were derived from the DNA, and the V and J assignments and clone size from that table. The table records a few hundred thousand clones, roughly 80% of them present only once.

The V call is TRBV18, the J call TRBJ1-5; 9 positions agree with TRBD1. The source of this sequence is a woman older than 75 with COVID-19, enrolled during active disease. The sample comprised peripheral blood. CDR3 nucleotide sequence: TGTGCCAGCTCACCACCGGGGGACAGGGAGGGGCAGCCCCAGCATTTT. Protein: CASSPPGDREGQPQHF.